The rows below give T cell receptor beta chains drawn from one sample of a study of shared clonotypes between healthy human individuals. Here immunoSEQ multiplex PCR was the method, and the copy in TCRdb shows in-frame clones only, minus some. This table has more than 1 million clones, 75% to 85% appearing once. The source material was memory CD4+ T cells from PBMCs. Every receptor here comes from a man between 18 and 35 years old in good health. Some clones in this sample may be carry-over from other donors' samples. CDR3s include the opening cysteine and the closing phenylalanine or tryptophan. The order of the fields is J gene, V gene, clone size, D gene, CDR3 DNA, CDR3 protein. A D gene is named only where the DNA matches it firmly. For some rows the clone size is stated as once, few or many, or as a class when expanded; others skip it.

J gene: TRBJ2-7
V gene: TRBV18
clone size: .
D gene: .
CDR3 DNA: TGTGCCAGCTCACCACAGGGGGACGAGCAGTACTTC
CDR3 protein: CASSPQGDEQYF

J gene: TRBJ1-2
V gene: TRBV2
clone size: .
D gene: .
CDR3 DNA: TGTGCCAGCAGCACCGACAGTAACTATGGCTACACCTTC
CDR3 protein: CASSTDSNYGYTF

J gene: TRBJ2-2
V gene: TRBV29-1
clone size: .
D gene: .
CDR3 DNA: TGCAGCGTTGAGTCGGGGTTGCACACCGGGGAGCTGTTTTTT
CDR3 protein: CSVESGLHTGELFF

J gene: TRBJ2-1
V gene: TRBV5-1
clone size: .
D gene: TRBD2
CDR3 DNA: TGCGCCAGCAGCTTGTGGGGGGTGGCTAGCGGGAACAATGAGCAGTTCTTC
CDR3 protein: CASSLWGVASGNNEQFF

J gene: TRBJ2-1
V gene: TRBV7-2
clone size: .
D gene: .
CDR3 DNA: TGTGCCAGCACCCCGGGTGTCCGGAATGAGCAGTTCTTC
CDR3 protein: CASTPGVRNEQFF

J gene: TRBJ2-1
V gene: TRBV5-6
clone size: few
D gene: TRBD2
CDR3 DNA: TGTGCCAGCAGCCTTAAACTTGGACTAGCGGGGGCTGGGGAGCAGTTCTTC
CDR3 protein: CASSLKLGLAGAGEQFF

J gene: TRBJ1-2
V gene: TRBV6-1
clone size: few
D gene: .
CDR3 DNA: TGTGCCAGCAGTGCCCAGGGCAAGGCGGGAGACTATGGCTACACCTTC
CDR3 protein: CASSAQGKAGDYGYTF

J gene: TRBJ2-2
V gene: TRBV19
clone size: .
D gene: TRBD2
CDR3 DNA: TGTGCCAGTAGTTTCAGCGGGAGAGGAATTAGCGGGGAGCTGTTTTTT
CDR3 protein: CASSFSGRGISGELFF

J gene: TRBJ2-1
V gene: TRBV4-3
clone size: .
D gene: .
CDR3 DNA: TGCGCCAGCAGCCAAGGGGGGCTGGTTGAGAGCTACAATGAGCAGTTCTTC
CDR3 protein: CASSQGGLVESYNEQFF

J gene: TRBJ1-5
V gene: TRBV4-1
clone size: .
D gene: .
CDR3 DNA: TGCGCCAGCAGCCGTTTCATTCTGGACGGGAATCAGCCCCAGCATTTT
CDR3 protein: CASSRFILDGNQPQHF

J gene: TRBJ2-1
V gene: TRBV7-7
clone size: once
D gene: .
CDR3 DNA: TGTGCCAGCAGCTTATACGGGGGTAATGAGCAGTTCTTC
CDR3 protein: CASSLYGGNEQFF

J gene: TRBJ1-1
V gene: TRBV21-1
clone size: few
D gene: .
CDR3 DNA: TGTGCCAGCAGCACGACAGGGGAGAACACTGAAGCTTTCTTT
CDR3 protein: CASSTTGENTEAFF

J gene: TRBJ2-1
V gene: TRBV27
clone size: .
D gene: .
CDR3 DNA: TGTGCCAGCAGTCCATCAGGGTTAAGCGATGAGCAGTTCTTC
CDR3 protein: CASSPSGLSDEQFF

J gene: TRBJ2-1
V gene: TRBV30
clone size: many
D gene: TRBD1
CDR3 DNA: TGTGCCTGGAGTCCCTATAGGGCAGGGGGTTCTGGGAATGAGCAGTTCTTC
CDR3 protein: CAWSPYRAGGSGNEQFF

J gene: TRBJ1-1
V gene: TRBV18
clone size: .
D gene: .
CDR3 DNA: TGTGCCAGCTCACCGCGAGGCAGGGGCACCACGAACACTGAAGCTTTCTTT
CDR3 protein: CASSPRGRGTTNTEAFF

J gene: TRBJ2-2
V gene: TRBV18
clone size: .
D gene: .
CDR3 DNA: TGTGCCAGCTCACCGGGGACACCCGACACCGGGGAGCTGTTTTTT
CDR3 protein: CASSPGTPDTGELFF

J gene: TRBJ2-1
V gene: TRBV30
clone size: .
D gene: TRBD1
CDR3 DNA: TGTGCCTGGAGTACCGGACAGGGGACATACAATGAGCAGTTCTTC
CDR3 protein: CAWSTGQGTYNEQFF

J gene: TRBJ2-7
V gene: TRBV19
clone size: few
D gene: TRBD2
CDR3 DNA: TGTGCCAGTAGTATAAATCGGGAGGGAGGCTACGAGCAGTACTTC
CDR3 protein: CASSINREGGYEQYF

J gene: TRBJ2-7
V gene: TRBV7-2
clone size: .
D gene: TRBD2
CDR3 DNA: TGTGCCAGCAGCTCCCTAGCGGGAGCTCGGGTCGAGCAGTACTTC
CDR3 protein: CASSSLAGARVEQYF

J gene: TRBJ2-2
V gene: TRBV6-5
clone size: .
D gene: TRBD2
CDR3 DNA: TGTGCCCGACCTAGCGGGAAATCCGGGGAGCTGTTTTTT
CDR3 protein: CARPSGKSGELFF

J gene: TRBJ2-5
V gene: TRBV5-6
clone size: .
D gene: TRBD2
CDR3 DNA: TGTGCCAGCAGCTACGGGACTACCCAAGAGACCCAGTACTTC
CDR3 protein: CASSYGTTQETQYF

J gene: TRBJ2-3
V gene: TRBV18
clone size: few
D gene: TRBD2
CDR3 DNA: TGTGCCAGCTCACCCTCGCTAGCGGGGGGATACACAGATACGCAGTATTTT
CDR3 protein: CASSPSLAGGYTDTQYF

J gene: TRBJ2-7
V gene: TRBV6-6
clone size: .
D gene: .
CDR3 DNA: TGTGCCAGCATAGATGGCATCAGAGCCTACGAGCAGTACTTC
CDR3 protein: CASIDGIRAYEQYF

J gene: TRBJ2-7
V gene: TRBV30
clone size: .
D gene: .
CDR3 DNA: TGTGCCTGGAGGGGCAGCGCCTACGAGCAGTACTTC
CDR3 protein: CAWRGSAYEQYF

J gene: TRBJ2-3
V gene: TRBV6-5
clone size: .
D gene: TRBD1
CDR3 DNA: TGTGCCAGCAGTTACGGACAGGGGATCACAGATACGCAGTATTTT
CDR3 protein: CASSYGQGITDTQYF

J gene: TRBJ2-7
V gene: TRBV28
clone size: many
D gene: .
CDR3 DNA: TGTGCCAGCCGGGTTCCGTCCGGGTCCTACGAGCAGTACTTC
CDR3 protein: CASRVPSGSYEQYF

J gene: TRBJ2-1
V gene: TRBV6-5
clone size: .
D gene: TRBD1
CDR3 DNA: TGTGCCAGCAGATTGGGACAGGAACCCTACAATGAGCAGTTCTTC
CDR3 protein: CASRLGQEPYNEQFF

J gene: TRBJ2-7
V gene: TRBV7-9
clone size: .
D gene: .
CDR3 DNA: TGTGCCAGCAGCTTTATGGGCTACCAAAACGAGCAGTACTTC
CDR3 protein: CASSFMGYQNEQYF

J gene: TRBJ2-1
V gene: TRBV4-3
clone size: .
D gene: .
CDR3 DNA: TGCGCCAGCAGCCCACCCACGGGTTATGAGCAGTTCTTC
CDR3 protein: CASSPPTGYEQFF

J gene: TRBJ2-7
V gene: TRBV28
clone size: .
D gene: .
CDR3 DNA: TGTGCCAGCAGGGGTGATCTACAGGGAGTTCGGCGGGGAGCCTACGAGCAGTACTTC
CDR3 protein: CASRGDLQGVRRGAYEQYF

J gene: TRBJ2-3
V gene: TRBV5-1
clone size: .
D gene: TRBD2
CDR3 DNA: TGCGCCAGCAGCTTCCTAGCGGGACTGGTGAGCACAGATACGCAGTATTTT
CDR3 protein: CASSFLAGLVSTDTQYF

J gene: TRBJ2-7
V gene: TRBV7-8
clone size: .
D gene: .
CDR3 DNA: TGTGCCAGCAGCTTATCGTCTTACGAGCAGTACTTC
CDR3 protein: CASSLSSYEQYF

J gene: TRBJ1-3
V gene: TRBV4-3
clone size: .
D gene: .
CDR3 DNA: TGCGCCAGCAGCCAAGCTGTAGTCGGGGCAACTACTGGAAACACCATATATTTT
CDR3 protein: CASSQAVVGATTGNTIYF

J gene: TRBJ1-2
V gene: TRBV18
clone size: .
D gene: .
CDR3 DNA: TGTGCCAGCTCACCGCAAGGGGAAGGCTACACCTTC
CDR3 protein: CASSPQGEGYTF

J gene: TRBJ2-1
V gene: TRBV5-1
clone size: few
D gene: TRBD2
CDR3 DNA: TGCGCCAGCAGCTTGGAACTAGCGGGAGGGCCCAATGAGCAGTTCTTC
CDR3 protein: CASSLELAGGPNEQFF

J gene: TRBJ1-5
V gene: TRBV5-5
clone size: once
D gene: .
CDR3 DNA: TGTGCCAGCAGCTTCGACACGCCGGGGCAGCCCCAGCATTTT
CDR3 protein: CASSFDTPGQPQHF

J gene: TRBJ1-4
V gene: TRBV5-1
clone size: .
D gene: .
CDR3 DNA: TGCGCCAGCGGCCCATGGGACACTAATGAAAAACTGTTTTTT
CDR3 protein: CASGPWDTNEKLFF

J gene: TRBJ2-3
V gene: TRBV7-9
clone size: .
D gene: .
CDR3 DNA: TGTGCCAGCAGCTTAGGAGGGACAGATACGCAGTATTTT
CDR3 protein: CASSLGGTDTQYF

J gene: TRBJ2-7
V gene: TRBV4-3
clone size: .
D gene: TRBD2
CDR3 DNA: TGCGCCAGCAGCCCAGCGGGAGGAGTCTACGAGCAGTACTTC
CDR3 protein: CASSPAGGVYEQYF

J gene: TRBJ2-2
V gene: TRBV5-1
clone size: few
D gene: .
CDR3 DNA: TGCGCCAGCAGCTCCCGGGACTCCTCGTTTACCGGGGAGCTGTTTTTT
CDR3 protein: CASSSRDSSFTGELFF

J gene: TRBJ1-5
V gene: TRBV19
clone size: .
D gene: .
CDR3 DNA: TGTGCCGTTGGAGGGAATGGGTATCAGCCCCAGCATTTT
CDR3 protein: CAVGGNGYQPQHF

J gene: TRBJ1-2
V gene: TRBV27
clone size: .
D gene: .
CDR3 DNA: TGTGCCAGCAGTTTATCAGGGAACTATGGCTACACCTTC
CDR3 protein: CASSLSGNYGYTF

J gene: TRBJ2-7
V gene: TRBV18
clone size: few
D gene: .
CDR3 DNA: TGTGCCAGCTCACGCGGACCAGACTACGAGCAGTACTTC
CDR3 protein: CASSRGPDYEQYF

J gene: TRBJ1-3
V gene: TRBV6-4
clone size: many
D gene: TRBD1
CDR3 DNA: TGTGCCAGCAGACCATTAGGGACAGGGGGTGTTACTGGAAACACCATATATTTT
CDR3 protein: CASRPLGTGGVTGNTIYF

J gene: TRBJ1-4
V gene: TRBV2
clone size: .
D gene: TRBD1
CDR3 DNA: TGTGCCAGCGTCAGACAGGGGGCGAGTGAAAAACTGTTTTTT
CDR3 protein: CASVRQGASEKLFF

J gene: TRBJ2-6
V gene: TRBV2
clone size: many
D gene: .
CDR3 DNA: TGTGCCAGCAAGTGGCAGGGGAGTTCTGGGGCCAACGTCCTGACTTTC
CDR3 protein: CASKWQGSSGANVLTF

J gene: TRBJ2-1
V gene: TRBV30
clone size: .
D gene: .
CDR3 DNA: TGTGCCTGGAGGAGGTCGTCATCACACAATGAGCAGTTCTTC
CDR3 protein: CAWRRSSSHNEQFF

J gene: TRBJ1-1
V gene: TRBV28
clone size: .
D gene: .
CDR3 DNA: TGTGCCAGCAGCGCCTGGGTTGAGGGGGGCACTGAAGCTTTCTTT
CDR3 protein: CASSAWVEGGTEAFF

J gene: TRBJ2-5
V gene: TRBV2
clone size: .
D gene: TRBD2
CDR3 DNA: TGTGCCAGCAGCGCCTTGGGGATTCTAGGGACTAGCGGGAAAGGGAACCAAGAGACCCAGTACTTC
CDR3 protein: CASSALGILGTSGKGNQETQYF

J gene: TRBJ1-1
V gene: TRBV27
clone size: once
D gene: .
CDR3 DNA: TGTGCCAGCAGTCGTTGGACAACAACGTCTGAAGCTTTCTTT
CDR3 protein: CASSRWTTTSEAFF

J gene: TRBJ2-7
V gene: TRBV7-8
clone size: .
D gene: TRBD2
CDR3 DNA: TGTGCCAGCAGCTTGGGACTAGCGGGCCTCTACGAGCAGTACTTC
CDR3 protein: CASSLGLAGLYEQYF

J gene: TRBJ2-3
V gene: TRBV7-9
clone size: .
D gene: TRBD2
CDR3 DNA: TGTGCCAGCAGCTTCGTAGCGGGAGAGGCCACAGATACGCAGTATTTT
CDR3 protein: CASSFVAGEATDTQYF

J gene: TRBJ1-1
V gene: TRBV10-3
clone size: .
D gene: .
CDR3 DNA: TGTGCCATCAGTCCTTCGACTGGCGGCACTGAAGCTTTCTTT
CDR3 protein: CAISPSTGGTEAFF

J gene: TRBJ2-1
V gene: TRBV4-3
clone size: .
D gene: TRBD2
CDR3 DNA: TGCGCCAGCAGCCTTGGGGGACTAGGGGACAATGAGCAGTTCTTC
CDR3 protein: CASSLGGLGDNEQFF